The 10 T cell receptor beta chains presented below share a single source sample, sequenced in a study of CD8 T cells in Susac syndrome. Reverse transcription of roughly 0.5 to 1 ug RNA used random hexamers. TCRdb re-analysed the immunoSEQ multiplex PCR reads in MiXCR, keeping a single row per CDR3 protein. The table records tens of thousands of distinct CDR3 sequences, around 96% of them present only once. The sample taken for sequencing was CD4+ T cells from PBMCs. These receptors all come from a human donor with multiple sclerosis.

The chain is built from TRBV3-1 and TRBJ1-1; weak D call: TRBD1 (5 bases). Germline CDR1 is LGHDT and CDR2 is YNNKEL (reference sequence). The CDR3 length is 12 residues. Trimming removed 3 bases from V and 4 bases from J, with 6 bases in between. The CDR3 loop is CASSQRGTEAFF. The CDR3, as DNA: TGTGCCAGCAGCCAGAGGGGCACTGAAGCTTTCTTT.

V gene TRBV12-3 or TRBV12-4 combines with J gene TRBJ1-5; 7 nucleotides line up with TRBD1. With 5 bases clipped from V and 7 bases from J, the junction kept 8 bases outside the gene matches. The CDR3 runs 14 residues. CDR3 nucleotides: TGTGCCAGCAGTGAGACGACAGGGCGCCAGCCCCAGCATTTT. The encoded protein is CASSETTGRQPQHF.

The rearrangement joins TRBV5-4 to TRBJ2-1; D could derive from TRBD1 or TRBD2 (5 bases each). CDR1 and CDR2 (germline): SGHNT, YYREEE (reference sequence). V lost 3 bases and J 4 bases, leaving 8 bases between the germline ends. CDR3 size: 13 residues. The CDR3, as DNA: TGTGCCAGCAGCTGGGGACCGTACAATGAGCAGTTCTTC. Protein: CASSWGPYNEQFF.

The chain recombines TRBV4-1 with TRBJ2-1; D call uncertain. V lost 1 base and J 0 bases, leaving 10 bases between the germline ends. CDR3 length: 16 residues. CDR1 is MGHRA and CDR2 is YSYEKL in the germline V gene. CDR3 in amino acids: CASSQAAPSSYNEQFF. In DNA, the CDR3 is TGCGCCAGCAGCCAAGCCGCCCCGAGCTCCTACAATGAGCAGTTCTTC.

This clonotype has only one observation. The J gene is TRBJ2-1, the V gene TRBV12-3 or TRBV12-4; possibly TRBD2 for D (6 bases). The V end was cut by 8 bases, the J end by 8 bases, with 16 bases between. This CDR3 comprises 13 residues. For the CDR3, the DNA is TGTGCCAGCCGTGAATCGGGGGACGATGAGCAGTTCTTC. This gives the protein CASRESGDDEQFF.

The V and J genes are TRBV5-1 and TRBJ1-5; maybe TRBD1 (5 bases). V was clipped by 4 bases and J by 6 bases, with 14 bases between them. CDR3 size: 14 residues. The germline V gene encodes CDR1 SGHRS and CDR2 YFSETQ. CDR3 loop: CASSPRGGLQPQHF. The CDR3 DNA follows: TGCGCCAGCAGCCCTCGGGGGGGTCTTCAGCCCCAGCATTTT.

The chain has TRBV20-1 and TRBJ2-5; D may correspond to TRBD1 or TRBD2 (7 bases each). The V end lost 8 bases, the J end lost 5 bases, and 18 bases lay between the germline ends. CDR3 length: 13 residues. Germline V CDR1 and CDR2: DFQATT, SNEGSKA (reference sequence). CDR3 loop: CSSQGGARETQYF. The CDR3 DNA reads TGCAGTAGCCAGGGGGGGGCAAGGGAGACCCAGTACTTC.

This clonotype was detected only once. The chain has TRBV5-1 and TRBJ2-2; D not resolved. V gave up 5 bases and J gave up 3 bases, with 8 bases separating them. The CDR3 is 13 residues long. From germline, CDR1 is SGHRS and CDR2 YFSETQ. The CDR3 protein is CASRGQDTGELFF. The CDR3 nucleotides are TGCGCCAGCAGAGGGCAAGACACCGGGGAGCTGTTTTTT.

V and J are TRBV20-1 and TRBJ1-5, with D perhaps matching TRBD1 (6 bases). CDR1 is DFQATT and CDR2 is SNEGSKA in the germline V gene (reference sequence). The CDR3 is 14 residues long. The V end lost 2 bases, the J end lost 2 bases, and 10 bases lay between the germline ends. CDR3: CSARLRQGNQPQHF. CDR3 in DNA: TGCAGTGCTAGACTTCGACAGGGCAATCAGCCCCAGCATTTT.

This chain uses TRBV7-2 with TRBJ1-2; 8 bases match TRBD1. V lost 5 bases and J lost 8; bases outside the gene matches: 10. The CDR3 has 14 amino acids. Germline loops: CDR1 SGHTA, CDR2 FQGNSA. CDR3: CASSPSRGPRGYTF. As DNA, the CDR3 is TGTGCCAGCAGCCCGAGCAGGGGGCCCAGAGGCTACACCTTC.